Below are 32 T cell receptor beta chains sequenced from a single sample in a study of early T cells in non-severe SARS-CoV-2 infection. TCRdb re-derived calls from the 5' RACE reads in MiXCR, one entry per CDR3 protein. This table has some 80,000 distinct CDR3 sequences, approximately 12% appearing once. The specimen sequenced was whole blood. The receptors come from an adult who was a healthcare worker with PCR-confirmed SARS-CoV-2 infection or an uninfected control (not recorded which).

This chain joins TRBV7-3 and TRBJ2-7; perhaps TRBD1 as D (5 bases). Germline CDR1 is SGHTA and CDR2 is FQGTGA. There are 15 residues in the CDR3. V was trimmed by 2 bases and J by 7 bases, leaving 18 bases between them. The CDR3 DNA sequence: TGTGCCAGCAGCTTAGGCGTGAACCCCAGGGAAGAGCAGTACTTC. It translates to CASSLGVNPREEQYF.

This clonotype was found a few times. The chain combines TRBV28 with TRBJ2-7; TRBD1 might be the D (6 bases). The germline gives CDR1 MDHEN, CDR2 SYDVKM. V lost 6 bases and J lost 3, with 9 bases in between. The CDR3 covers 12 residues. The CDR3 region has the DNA TGTGCCAGCAGATTACAGGGCTACGAGCAGTACTTC. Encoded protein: CASRLQGYEQYF. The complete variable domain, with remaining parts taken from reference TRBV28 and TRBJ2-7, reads DVKVTQSSRYLVKRTGEKVFLECVQDMDHENMFWYRQDPGLGLRLIYFSYDVKMKEKGDIPEGYSVSREKKERFSLILESASTNQTSMYLCASRLQGYEQYFGPGTRLTVT.

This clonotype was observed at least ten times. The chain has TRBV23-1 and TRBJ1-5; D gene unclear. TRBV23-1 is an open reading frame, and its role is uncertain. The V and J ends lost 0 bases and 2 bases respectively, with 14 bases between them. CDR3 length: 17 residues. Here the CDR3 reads CASSQSQSPKGNQPQHF. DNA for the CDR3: TGCGCCAGCAGTCAATCGCAGTCTCCCAAAGGCAATCAGCCCCAGCATTTT.

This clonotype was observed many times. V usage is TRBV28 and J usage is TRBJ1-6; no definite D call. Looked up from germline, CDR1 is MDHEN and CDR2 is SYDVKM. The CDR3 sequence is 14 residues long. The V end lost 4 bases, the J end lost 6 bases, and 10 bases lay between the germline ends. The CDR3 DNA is TGTGCCAGCAGTTCCGTACGGATTAATTCACCCCTCCACTTT. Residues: CASSSVRINSPLHF.

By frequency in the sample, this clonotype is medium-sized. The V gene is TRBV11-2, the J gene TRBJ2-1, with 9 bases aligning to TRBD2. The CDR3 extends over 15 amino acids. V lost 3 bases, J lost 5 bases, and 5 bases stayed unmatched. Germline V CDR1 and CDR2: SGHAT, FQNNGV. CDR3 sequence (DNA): TGTGCCAGCAGCTTGACTAGCGGACCCCACAATGAGCAGTTCTTC. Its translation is CASSLTSGPHNEQFF. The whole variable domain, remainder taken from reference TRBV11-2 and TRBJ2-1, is EAGVAQSPRYKIIEKRQSVAFWCNPISGHATLYWYQQILGQGPKLLIQFQNNGVVDDSQLPKDRFSAERLKGVDSTLKIQPAKLEDSAVYLCASSLTSGPHNEQFFGPGTRLTVL.

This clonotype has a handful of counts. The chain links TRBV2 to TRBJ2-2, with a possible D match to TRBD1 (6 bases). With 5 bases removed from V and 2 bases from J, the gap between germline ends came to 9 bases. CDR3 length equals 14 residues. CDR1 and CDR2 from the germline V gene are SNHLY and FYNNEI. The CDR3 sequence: CASSPDSNTGELFF. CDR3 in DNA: TGTGCCAGCAGTCCGGACAGCAACACCGGGGAGCTGTTTTTT.

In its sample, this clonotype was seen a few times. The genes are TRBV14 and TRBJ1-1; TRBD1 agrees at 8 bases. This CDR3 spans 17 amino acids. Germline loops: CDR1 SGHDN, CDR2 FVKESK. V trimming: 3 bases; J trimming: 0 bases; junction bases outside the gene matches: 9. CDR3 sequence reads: CASSQERTGNVNTEAFF. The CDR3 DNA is TGTGCCAGCAGCCAGGAAAGGACAGGGAACGTGAACACTGAAGCTTTCTTT.

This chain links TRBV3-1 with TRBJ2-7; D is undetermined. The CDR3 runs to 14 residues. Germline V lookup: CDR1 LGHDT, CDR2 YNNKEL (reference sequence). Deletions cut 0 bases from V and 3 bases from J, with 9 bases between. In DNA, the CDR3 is TGTGCCAGCAGCCAAGATCTGCAGGACTACGAGCAGTACTTC. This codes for CASSQDLQDYEQYF.

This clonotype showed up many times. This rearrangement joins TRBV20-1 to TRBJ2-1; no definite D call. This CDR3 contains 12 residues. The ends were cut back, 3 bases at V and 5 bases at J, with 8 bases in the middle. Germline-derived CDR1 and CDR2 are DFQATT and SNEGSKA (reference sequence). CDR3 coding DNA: TGCAGTGCTAGCCCCGGGCACAATGAGCAGTTCTTC. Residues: CSASPGHNEQFF.

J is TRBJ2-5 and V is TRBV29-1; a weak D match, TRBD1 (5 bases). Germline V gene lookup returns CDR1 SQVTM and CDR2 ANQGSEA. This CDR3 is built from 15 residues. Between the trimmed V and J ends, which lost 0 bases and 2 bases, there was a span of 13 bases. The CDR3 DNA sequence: TGCAGCGTTGAAGATCTCCCCAGGGCTCAAGAGACCCAGTACTTC. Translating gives CSVEDLPRAQETQYF.

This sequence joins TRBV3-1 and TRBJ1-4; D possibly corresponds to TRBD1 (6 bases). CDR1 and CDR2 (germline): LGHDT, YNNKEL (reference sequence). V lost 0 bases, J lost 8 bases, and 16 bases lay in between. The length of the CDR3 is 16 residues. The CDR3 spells CASSQDRNREREKLFF. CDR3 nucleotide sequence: TGTGCCAGCAGCCAAGATCGGAACAGGGAGAGGGAAAAACTGTTTTTT.

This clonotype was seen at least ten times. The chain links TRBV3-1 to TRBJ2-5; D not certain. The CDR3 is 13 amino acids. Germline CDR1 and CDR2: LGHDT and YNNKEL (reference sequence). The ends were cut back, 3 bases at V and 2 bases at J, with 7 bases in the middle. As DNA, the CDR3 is TGTGCCAGCAGCCATAACAGTCAAGAGACCCAGTACTTC. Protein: CASSHNSQETQYF.

The CDR3 spells CAISGTSQGETQYF. In DNA form, the CDR3 reads TGTGCCATCAGTGGTACTAGCCAGGGGGAGACCCAGTACTTC. The genes are TRBV10-3 and TRBJ2-5; D may correspond to TRBD1 or TRBD2 (6 bases each). The V end was cut by 4 bases, the J end by 5 bases, with 14 bases between. Germline V gives CDR1 ENHRY, CDR2 SYGVKD. This CDR3 region has 14 residues.

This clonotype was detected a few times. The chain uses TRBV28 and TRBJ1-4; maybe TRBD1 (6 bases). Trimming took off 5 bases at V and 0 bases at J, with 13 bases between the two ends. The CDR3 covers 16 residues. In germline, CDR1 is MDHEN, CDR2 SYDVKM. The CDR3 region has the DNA TGTGCCAGCAGTCCGGGGGGGCGCACAACTAATGAAAAACTGTTTTTT. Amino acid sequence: CASSPGGRTTNEKLFF.

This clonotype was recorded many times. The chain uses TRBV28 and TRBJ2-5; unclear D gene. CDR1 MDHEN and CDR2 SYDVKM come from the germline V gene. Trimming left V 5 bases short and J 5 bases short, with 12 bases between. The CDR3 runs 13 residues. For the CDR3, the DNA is TGTGCCAGCAGTCCCCCCTCCTTGGAGACCCAGTACTTC. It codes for CASSPPSLETQYF.

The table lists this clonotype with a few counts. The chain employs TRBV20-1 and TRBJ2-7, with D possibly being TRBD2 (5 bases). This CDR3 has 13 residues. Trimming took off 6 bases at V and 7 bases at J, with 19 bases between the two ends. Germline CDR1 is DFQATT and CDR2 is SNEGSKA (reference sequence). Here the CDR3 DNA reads TGCAGTGCGCCCCCCAGAGGCTCGGGAGAGCAGTACTTC. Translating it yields CSAPPRGSGEQYF.

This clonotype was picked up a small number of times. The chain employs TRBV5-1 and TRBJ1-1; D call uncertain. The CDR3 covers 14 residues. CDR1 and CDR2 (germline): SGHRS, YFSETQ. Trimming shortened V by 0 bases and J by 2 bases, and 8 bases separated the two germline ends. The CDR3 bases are TGCGCCAGCAGCTTGGTCCAGAGCAACACTGAAGCTTTCTTT. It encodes CASSLVQSNTEAFF.

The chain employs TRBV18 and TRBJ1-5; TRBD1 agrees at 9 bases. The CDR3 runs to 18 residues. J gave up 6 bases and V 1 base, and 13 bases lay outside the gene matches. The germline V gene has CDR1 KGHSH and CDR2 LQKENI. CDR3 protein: CASSPRLGDRGMFQPQHF. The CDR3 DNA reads TGTGCCAGCTCACCACGGTTGGGAGACAGGGGGATGTTTCAGCCCCAGCATTTT.

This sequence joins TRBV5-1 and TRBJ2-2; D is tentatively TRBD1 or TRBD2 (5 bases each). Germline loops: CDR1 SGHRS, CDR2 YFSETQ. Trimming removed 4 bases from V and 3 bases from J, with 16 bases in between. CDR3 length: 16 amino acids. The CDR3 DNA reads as TGCGCCAGCAGCCTTAAGGCAGGGACGGACACCGGGGAGCTGTTTTTT. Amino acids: CASSLKAGTDTGELFF.

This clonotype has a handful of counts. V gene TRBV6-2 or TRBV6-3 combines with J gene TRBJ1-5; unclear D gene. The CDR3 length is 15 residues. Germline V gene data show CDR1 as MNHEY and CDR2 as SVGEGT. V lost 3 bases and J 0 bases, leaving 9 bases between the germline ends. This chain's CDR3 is CASSYASGSNQPQHF. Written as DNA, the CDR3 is TGTGCCAGCAGTTATGCAAGCGGTAGCAATCAGCCCCAGCATTTT.

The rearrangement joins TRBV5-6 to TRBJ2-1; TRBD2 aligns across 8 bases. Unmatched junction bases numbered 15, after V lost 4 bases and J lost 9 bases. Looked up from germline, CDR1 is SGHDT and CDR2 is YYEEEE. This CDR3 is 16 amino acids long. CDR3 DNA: TGTGCCAGCAGCCCGGGGGCTAGCGGGCCCCTCGGTGAGCAGTTCTTC. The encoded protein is CASSPGASGPLGEQFF.

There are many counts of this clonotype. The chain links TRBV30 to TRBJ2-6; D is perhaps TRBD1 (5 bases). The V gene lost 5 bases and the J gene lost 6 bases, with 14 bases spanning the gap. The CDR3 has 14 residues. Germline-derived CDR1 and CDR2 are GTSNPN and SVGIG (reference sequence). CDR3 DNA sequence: TGTGCCTGGGCCGGACACACAACGGCCAACGTCCTGACTTTC. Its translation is CAWAGHTTANVLTF.

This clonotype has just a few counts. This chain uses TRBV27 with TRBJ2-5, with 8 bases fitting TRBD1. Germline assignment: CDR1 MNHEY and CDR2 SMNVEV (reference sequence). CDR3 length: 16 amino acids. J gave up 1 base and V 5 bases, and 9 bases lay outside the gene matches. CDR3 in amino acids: CASSPWAGGVQETQYF. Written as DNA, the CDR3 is TGTGCCAGCAGTCCCTGGGCAGGGGGCGTCCAAGAGACCCAGTACTTC.

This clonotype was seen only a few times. The CDR3 bases are TGCGCCAGCAGCTTGGAGCCACAGACTTCCTACGAGCAGTACTTC. Protein product: CASSLEPQTSYEQYF. The V call is TRBV5-1, the J call TRBJ2-7; D is ambiguous. The CDR3 spans 15 residues. Germline lookup yields CDR1 SGHRS and CDR2 YFSETQ. V lost 0 bases, J lost 1 base, and 11 bases lay in between.

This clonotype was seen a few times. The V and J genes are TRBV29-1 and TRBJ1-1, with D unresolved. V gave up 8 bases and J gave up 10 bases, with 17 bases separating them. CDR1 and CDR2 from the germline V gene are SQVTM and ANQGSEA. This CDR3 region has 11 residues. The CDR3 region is CSYDTATGAFF. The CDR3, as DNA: TGCAGCTATGACACGGCCACGGGAGCTTTCTTT.

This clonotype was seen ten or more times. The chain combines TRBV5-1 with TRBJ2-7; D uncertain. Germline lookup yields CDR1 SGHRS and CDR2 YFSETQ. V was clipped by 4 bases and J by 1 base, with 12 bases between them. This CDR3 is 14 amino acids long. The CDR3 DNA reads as TGCGCCAGCAGCGGTAGCTACCGATCCTACGAGCAGTACTTC. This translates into CASSGSYRSYEQYF.

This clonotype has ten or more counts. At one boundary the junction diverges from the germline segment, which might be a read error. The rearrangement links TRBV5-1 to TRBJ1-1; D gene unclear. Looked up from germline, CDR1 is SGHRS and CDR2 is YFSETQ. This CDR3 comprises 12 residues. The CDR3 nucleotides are TGCGCCAGCAGCTCTGGGAACACTGAAGCTTTTTTT. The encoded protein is CASSSGNTEAFF.

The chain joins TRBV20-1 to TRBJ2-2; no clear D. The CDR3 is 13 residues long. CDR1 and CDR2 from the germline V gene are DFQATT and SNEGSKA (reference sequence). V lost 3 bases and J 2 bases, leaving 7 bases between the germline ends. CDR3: CSASRSNTGELFF. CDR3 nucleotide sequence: TGCAGTGCTAGCCGTTCTAACACCGGGGAGCTGTTTTTT.

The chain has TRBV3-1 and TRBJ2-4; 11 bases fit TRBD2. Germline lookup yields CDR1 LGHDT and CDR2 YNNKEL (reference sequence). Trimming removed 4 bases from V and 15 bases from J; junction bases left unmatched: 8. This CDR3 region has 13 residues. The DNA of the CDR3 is TGTGCCAGCAGCCTAACTAGCGGGAGAGAGCGGTACTTC. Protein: CASSLTSGRERYF.

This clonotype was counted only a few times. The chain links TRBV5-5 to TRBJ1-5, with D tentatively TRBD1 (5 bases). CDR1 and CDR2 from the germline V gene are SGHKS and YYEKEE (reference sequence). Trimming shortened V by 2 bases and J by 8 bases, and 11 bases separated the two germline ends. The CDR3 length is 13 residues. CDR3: CASSFNRIEPQHF. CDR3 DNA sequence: TGTGCCAGCAGCTTTAACAGGATCGAGCCCCAGCATTTT.

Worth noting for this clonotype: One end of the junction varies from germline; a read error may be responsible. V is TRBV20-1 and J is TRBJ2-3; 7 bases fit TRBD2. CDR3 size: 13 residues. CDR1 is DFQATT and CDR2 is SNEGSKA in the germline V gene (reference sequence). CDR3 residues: CSAGEAGVNTQYF. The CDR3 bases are TGCAGTGCTGGAGAGGCGGGAGTTAATACGCAGTATTTT.

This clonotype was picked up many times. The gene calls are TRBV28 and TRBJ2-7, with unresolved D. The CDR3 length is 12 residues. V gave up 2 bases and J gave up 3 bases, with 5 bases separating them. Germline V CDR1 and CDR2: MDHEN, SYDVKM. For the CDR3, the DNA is TGTGCCAGCAGTTTAAGTATCTACGAGCAGTACTTC. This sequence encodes CASSLSIYEQYF.